Listed here are 3 T cell receptor beta chains from one sample, sequenced in a study of T cell responses to AZD1222 COVID-19 vaccine. The protocol was immunoSEQ multiplex PCR, while the TCRdb copy is restricted to in-frame clones and leaves out a portion. The sample yields around 130,000 clones, 80% to 95% seen once. The specimen comprised peripheral blood, sampled 28 days after the second AZD1222 dose. Every receptor here comes from an adult who received the AZD1222 COVID-19 vaccine.

The chain couples TRBV6-4 to TRBJ1-3; D is ambiguous. The V end was cut by 4 bases, the J end by 8 bases, with 18 bases between. The V gene's germline CDR1 is MRHNA and CDR2 SNTAGT. The CDR3 has 15 residues. CDR3 residues: CASSAFSTDHDTIYF. The CDR3 bases are TGTGCCAGCAGTGCCTTTTCAACAGATCACGACACCATATATTTT.

The rearrangement links TRBV3-1 (or the pseudogene TRBV3-2) to TRBJ1-2, with 8 bases matching TRBD1. Germline trimming cut 1 base from V and 6 bases from J; bases unmatched to any gene: 7. Germline CDR1 LGHDT, CDR2 YNNKEL (reference sequence). The CDR3 sequence is 15 residues long. The CDR3 spells CASSQGTGGFDGYTF. CDR3 nucleotides: TGTGCCAGCAGCCAAGGAACAGGGGGGTTTGATGGCTACACCTTC.

The V call is TRBV9, the J call TRBJ2-2; a weak D match, TRBD1 (6 bases). Germline CDR1 SGDLS, CDR2 YYNGEE. Trimming shortened V by 4 bases and J by 7 bases, and 17 bases separated the two germline ends. The CDR3 extends over 15 amino acids. The CDR3 bases are TGTGCCAGCAGCCCAACAGGGAAGGGCGTCGGGGAGCTGTTTTTT. Its protein product is CASSPTGKGVGELFF.